This T cell receptor beta chain came from a study of cytomegalovirus exposure and HLA in healthy donors. Study results and caveats: For most TCR beta V segments, an earlier analysis put the productive rate at about 87% or about 30% of the time.

With regard to this clone: Antigen: not known.

Per the germline V gene, CDR1 is MDHEN and CDR2 is SYDVKM. The J segment lost 4 bases and the V segment lost 3 bases, leaving 16 bases of the junction unmatched. This CDR3 has 19 residues. Vbeta (60) and Jbeta (13) primers were used in the PCR. The assay was immunoSEQ multiplex PCR, and TCRdb's table has in-frame clones only and misses some. The table has approximately 120,000 clones, 65% to 75% seen once. This chain uses TRBV28 with TRBJ2-7; 12 positions agree with TRBD2. This TCR derives from a woman aged 45 to 65 in good health and CMV-seropositive. Sample: PBMCs. CDR3 in DNA: TGTGCCAGCAGTTTTTCTCGCCTAGCGGGGGGGTCCCCGTATTACGAGCAGTACTTC. This gives the protein CASSFSRLAGGSPYYEQYF.